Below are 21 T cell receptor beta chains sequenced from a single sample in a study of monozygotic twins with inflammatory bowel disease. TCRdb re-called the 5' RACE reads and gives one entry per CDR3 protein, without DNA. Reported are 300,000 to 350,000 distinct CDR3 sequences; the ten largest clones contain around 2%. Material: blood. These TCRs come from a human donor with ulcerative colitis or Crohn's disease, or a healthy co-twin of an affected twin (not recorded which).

The CDR3 reads CASSQAMGQGTYEQYF. The V call is TRBV4-3, the J call TRBJ2-7; without DNA, the TCRdb call of TRBD1 cannot be checked. The CDR3 sequence is 16 residues long. CDR1 is LGHNA, CDR2 YSLEER, per germline.

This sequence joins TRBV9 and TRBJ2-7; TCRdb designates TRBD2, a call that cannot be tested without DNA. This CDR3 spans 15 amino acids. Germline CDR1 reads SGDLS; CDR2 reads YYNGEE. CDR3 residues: CASSVGGRAPYEQYF.

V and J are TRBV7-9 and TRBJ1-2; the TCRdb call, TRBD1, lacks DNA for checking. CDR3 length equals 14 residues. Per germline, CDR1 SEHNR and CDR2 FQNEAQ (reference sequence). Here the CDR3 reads CASSRGTPSGGYTF.

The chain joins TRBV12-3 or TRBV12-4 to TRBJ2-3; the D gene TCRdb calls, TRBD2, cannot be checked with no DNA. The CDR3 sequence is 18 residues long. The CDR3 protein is CASLTFSGREATRDTQYF.

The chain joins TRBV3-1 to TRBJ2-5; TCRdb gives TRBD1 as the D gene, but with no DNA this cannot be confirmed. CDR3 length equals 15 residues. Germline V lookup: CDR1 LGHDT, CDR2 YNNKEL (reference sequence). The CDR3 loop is CASSEPLRNQETQYF.

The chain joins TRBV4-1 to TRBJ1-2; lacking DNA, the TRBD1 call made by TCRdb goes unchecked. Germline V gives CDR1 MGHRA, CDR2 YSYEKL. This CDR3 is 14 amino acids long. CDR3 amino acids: CASSSTGILWGYTF.

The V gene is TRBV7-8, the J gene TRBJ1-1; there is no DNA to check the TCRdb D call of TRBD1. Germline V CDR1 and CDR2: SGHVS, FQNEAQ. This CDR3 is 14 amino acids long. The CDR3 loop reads CASSRDRPNTEAFF.

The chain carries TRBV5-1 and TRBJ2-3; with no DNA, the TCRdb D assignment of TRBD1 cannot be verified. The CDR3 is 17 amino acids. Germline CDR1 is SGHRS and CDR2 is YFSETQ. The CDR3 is CASSQRAGGFQADTQYF. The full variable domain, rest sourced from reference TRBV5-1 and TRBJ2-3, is KAGVTQTPRYLIKTRGQQVTLSCSPISGHRSVSWYQQTPGQGLQFLFEYFSETQRNKGNFPGRFSGRQFSNSRSEMNVSTLELGDSALYLCASSQRAGGFQADTQYFGPGTRLTVL.

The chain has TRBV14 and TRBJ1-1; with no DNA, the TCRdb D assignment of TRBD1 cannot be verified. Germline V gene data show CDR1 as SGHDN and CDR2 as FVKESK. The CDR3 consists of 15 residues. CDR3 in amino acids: CASSQNRGRVAEAFF.

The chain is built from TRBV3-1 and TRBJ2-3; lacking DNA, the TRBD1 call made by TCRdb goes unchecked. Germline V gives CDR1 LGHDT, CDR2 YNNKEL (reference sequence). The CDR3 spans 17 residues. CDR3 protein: CASSQDPPLRGTDTQYF.

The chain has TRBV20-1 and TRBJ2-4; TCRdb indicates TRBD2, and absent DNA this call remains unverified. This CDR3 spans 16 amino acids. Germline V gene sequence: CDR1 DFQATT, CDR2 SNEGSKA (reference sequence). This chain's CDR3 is CSAPDYAEGSKNIQYF.

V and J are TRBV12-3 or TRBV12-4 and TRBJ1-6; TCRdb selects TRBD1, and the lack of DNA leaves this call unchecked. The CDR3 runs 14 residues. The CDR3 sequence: CASSSQWGNSPLHF.

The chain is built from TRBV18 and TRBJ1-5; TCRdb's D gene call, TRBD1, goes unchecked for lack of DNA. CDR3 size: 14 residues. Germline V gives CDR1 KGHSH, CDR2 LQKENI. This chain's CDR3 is CASSDRQINQPQHF.

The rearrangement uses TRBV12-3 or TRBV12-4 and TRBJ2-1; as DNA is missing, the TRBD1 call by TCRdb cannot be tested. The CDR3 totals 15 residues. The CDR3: CASSKQGASYNEQFF.

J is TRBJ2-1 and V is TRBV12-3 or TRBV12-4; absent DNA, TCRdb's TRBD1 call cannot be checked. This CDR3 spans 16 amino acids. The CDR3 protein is CASSSPGTGTYNEQFF.

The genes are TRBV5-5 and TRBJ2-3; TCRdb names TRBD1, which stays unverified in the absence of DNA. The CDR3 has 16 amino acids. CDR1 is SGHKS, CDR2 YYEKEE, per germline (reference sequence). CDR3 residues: CASSPYRTEGTDTQYF.

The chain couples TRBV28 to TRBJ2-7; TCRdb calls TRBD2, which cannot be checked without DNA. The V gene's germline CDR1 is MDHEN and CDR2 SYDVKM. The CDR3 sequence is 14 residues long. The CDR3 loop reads CASTGTSGTYEQYF.

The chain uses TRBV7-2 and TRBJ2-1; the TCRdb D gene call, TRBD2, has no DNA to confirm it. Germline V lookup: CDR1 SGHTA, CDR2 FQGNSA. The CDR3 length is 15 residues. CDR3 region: CASSLTSGSRVEQFF.

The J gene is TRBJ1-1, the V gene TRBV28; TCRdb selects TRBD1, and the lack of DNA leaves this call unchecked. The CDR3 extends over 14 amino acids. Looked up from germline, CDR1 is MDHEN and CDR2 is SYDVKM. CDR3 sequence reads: CASSLGTGATEAFF.

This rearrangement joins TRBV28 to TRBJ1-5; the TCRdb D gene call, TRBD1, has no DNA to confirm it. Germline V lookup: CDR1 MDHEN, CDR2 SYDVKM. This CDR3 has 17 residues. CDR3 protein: CASSTNRDRASNQPQHF.

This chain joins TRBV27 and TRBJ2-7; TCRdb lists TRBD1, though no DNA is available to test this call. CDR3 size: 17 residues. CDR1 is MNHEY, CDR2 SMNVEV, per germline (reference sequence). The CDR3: CASSSEGGTGLFYEQYF.